The 26 T cell receptor beta chains below were found in one sample sequenced in a study of tumor-infiltrating lymphocytes in oesophageal squamous cell carcinoma. Via MiXCR, TCRdb re-called the PCR reads, giving one row per CDR3 protein. This sample has approximately 20,000 distinct CDR3 sequences, with 35% to 50% found just once. Sequencing input: normal esophageal tissue next to the tumor. Receptors were obtained from a male donor with esophageal squamous cell carcinoma.

This clonotype has at least ten counts. This chain links TRBV20-1 with TRBJ1-5, with D possibly being TRBD1 (5 bases). V lost 6 bases, J lost 10 bases, and 19 bases lay in between. The CDR3 is made up of 13 amino acids. Germline V gene sequence: CDR1 DFQATT, CDR2 SNEGSKA (reference sequence). Written as DNA, the CDR3 is TGCAGTGCCTCCCGGGACTTGGGCACACCCCAGCATTTT. Encoded protein: CSASRDLGTPQHF.

This CDR3 reads CASSSLGANVLTF. CDR3 in DNA: TGTGCCAGCAGTTCGTTGGGGGCCAACGTCCTGACTTTC. The chain recombines TRBV12-3 or TRBV12-4 with TRBJ2-6; D call uncertain. Trimming left V 4 bases short and J 4 bases short, with 5 bases between. The CDR3 length is 13 residues.

V gene TRBV5-1 combines with J gene TRBJ2-4, with D possibly being TRBD1 (6 bases). The J call may be incorrect, as the DNA end agrees better with TRBJ2-7. The CDR3 runs to 13 residues. Germline values: CDR1 SGHRS, CDR2 YFSETQ. The chain's CDR3 is CASSLRQAYEQYF. In nucleotides, the CDR3 is TGCGCCAGCAGCTTGAGACAGGCCTACGAGCAGTACTTC.

By frequency in the sample, this clonotype is large. The chain employs TRBV7-8 and TRBJ2-5; TRBD1 is a possible D gene (5 bases). Per germline, CDR1 SGHVS and CDR2 FQNEAQ. The CDR3 covers 13 residues. V lost 1 base and J 4 bases, leaving 7 bases between the germline ends. The chain's CDR3 is CASSLDRGETQYF. CDR3 bases: TGTGCCAGCAGCTTAGATAGGGGAGAGACCCAGTACTTC.

The chain uses TRBV5-4 and TRBJ2-7; TRBD1 matches at 7 bases. The CDR3 is 13 residues long. Unmatched junction bases numbered 7, after V lost 4 bases and J lost 6 bases. The germline CDR1 and CDR2 sequences are SGHNT and YYREEE (reference sequence). The CDR3: CASSPATGFEQYF. The CDR3 bases are TGTGCCAGCAGCCCCGCGACAGGGTTCGAGCAGTACTTC.

The rearrangement uses TRBV6-2 or TRBV6-3 and TRBJ2-1; D unresolved. Trimming removed 5 bases from V and 8 bases from J, with 19 bases in between. This CDR3 comprises 15 residues. From germline, CDR1 is MNHEY and CDR2 SVGEGT. The CDR3 DNA is TGTGCCAGCAGTGAAAGCTCAGCACGGAAAGATGAGCAGTTCTTC. As protein: CASSESSARKDEQFF.

The chain carries TRBV7-8 and TRBJ1-3; unclear D gene. The CDR3 runs 15 residues. Between the trimmed V and J ends, which lost 1 base and 4 bases, there was a span of 11 bases. CDR1 is SGHVS and CDR2 is FQNEAQ in the germline V gene. CDR3 in amino acids: CASSLDGRPGNTIYF. The CDR3 DNA follows: TGTGCCAGCAGCTTAGATGGACGGCCGGGAAACACCATATATTTT.

This clonotype showed up just a few times. V and J are TRBV3-1 and TRBJ2-2; tentatively, D is TRBD1 (6 bases). V lost 2 bases and J 5 bases, leaving 21 bases between the germline ends. The germline gives CDR1 LGHDT, CDR2 YNNKEL (reference sequence). The CDR3 covers 18 residues. The CDR3 nucleotides read TGTGCCAGCAGCCAACCTAATCTATCAGGGGCGCGAACCGGGGAGCTGTTTTTT. Translated: CASSQPNLSGARTGELFF. The whole variable domain, remainder taken from reference TRBV3-1 and TRBJ2-2, is DTAVSQTPKYLVTQMGNDKSIKCEQNLGHDTMYWYKQDSKKFLKIMFSYNNKELIINETVPNRFSPKSPDKAHLNLHINSLELGDSAVYFCASSQPNLSGARTGELFFGEGSRLTVL.

The CDR3 sequence is CASSSPIRGMVSYEQYF. CDR3 nucleotides: TGTGCCAGCAGCTCCCCGATTCGGGGTATGGTCTCCTACGAGCAGTACTTC. This chain connects TRBV7-9 to TRBJ2-3, with D possibly matching TRBD2 (5 bases). The assigned J gene may be wrong: the sequence end matches TRBJ2-7 better. The CDR3 has 17 residues. CDR1 SEHNR and CDR2 FQNEAQ come from the germline V gene (reference sequence).

The chain has TRBV20-1 and TRBJ2-7; D call uncertain. Germline V gene lookup returns CDR1 DFQATT and CDR2 SNEGSKA (reference sequence). CDR3 size: 14 residues. V lost 1 base and J lost 3, with 13 bases in between. This CDR3 reads CSARARSSLYEQYF. Written as DNA, the CDR3 is TGCAGTGCTAGAGCCCGGAGCAGTCTCTACGAGCAGTACTTC.

This clonotype counts as medium-sized. The chain has TRBV7-9 and TRBJ2-1, with 8 bases aligning to TRBD1. The ends lost 3 bases at V and 5 bases at J; junction bases unmatched: 6. The CDR3 runs 15 residues. The V gene's germline CDR1 is SEHNR and CDR2 FQNEAQ (reference sequence). The CDR3 spells CASSFQGAGNNEQFF. Here the CDR3 DNA reads TGTGCCAGCAGCTTTCAGGGGGCGGGGAACAATGAGCAGTTCTTC. Using reference TRBV7-9 and TRBJ2-1 for the parts outside the CDR3, the full variable domain is DTGVSQNPRHKITKRGQNVTFRCDPISEHNRLYWYRQTLGQGPEFLTYFQNEAQLEKSRLLSDRFSAERPKGSFSTLEIQRTEQGDSAMYLCASSFQGAGNNEQFFGPGTRLTVL.

At least ten counts were recorded for this clonotype. The chain carries TRBV5-1 and TRBJ2-6; D might be TRBD1 (6 bases). The CDR3 has 19 residues. The V gene's germline CDR1 is SGHRS and CDR2 YFSETQ. The ends were cut back, 5 bases at V and 2 bases at J, with 23 bases in the middle. As DNA, the CDR3 is TGCGCCAGCAGGCCGCGGACAGAATCCTCTCAGCCTGGGGCCAACGTCCTGACTTTC. This sequence encodes CASRPRTESSQPGANVLTF.

This clonotype was observed at least ten times. A single base separates this from a much larger clone, so it may be a read error. V gene TRBV7-6 combines with J gene TRBJ2-5; 11 bases are a match to TRBD2. V lost 1 base, J lost 11 bases, and 12 bases stayed unmatched. CDR3 length: 16 amino acids. The germline gives CDR1 SGHVS, CDR2 FNYEAQ. The CDR3 sequence: CASSLDLAGGHNEQYF. The CDR3 DNA sequence: TGTGCCAGCAGCTTAGATCTAGCGGGAGGCCACAATGAGCAGTACTTC.

This chain joins TRBV7-8 and TRBJ2-1, with D tentatively TRBD1 or TRBD2 (5 bases each). Germline V gene sequence: CDR1 SGHVS, CDR2 FQNEAQ. Trimming left V 1 base short and J 16 bases short, with 17 bases between. The CDR3 consists of 13 residues. The CDR3 sequence is CASSLGGTTEAFF. The DNA for the CDR3 is TGTGCCAGCAGCTTAGGGGGGACGACTGAAGCTTTCTTC.

The sample holds a few counts of this clonotype. This chain uses TRBV7-9 with TRBJ2-1; 8 bases are shared with TRBD2. Germline lookup yields CDR1 SEHNR and CDR2 FQNEAQ (reference sequence). The trim removed 5 bases at V and 7 bases at J, leaving 7 bases unmatched. The CDR3 extends over 14 amino acids. The CDR3 nucleotides are TGTGCCAGCAGCCCCAGGACTAGCTTGAATGAGCAGTTCTTC. This encodes CASSPRTSLNEQFF.

This clonotype was seen at least ten times. The rearrangement joins TRBV6-1 to TRBJ2-2; 10 positions match TRBD1. With V trimmed by 6 bases and J by 8 bases, 9 bases remained unmatched. Looked up from germline, CDR1 is MNHNS and CDR2 is SASEGT. This CDR3 comprises 15 residues. Written as DNA, the CDR3 is TGTGCCAGCAGCACCGGGACAGGGGTTTCTGGGGAGCTGTTTTTT. Amino acid sequence: CASSTGTGVSGELFF.

To note about this clonotype: This could be a read error, since a much larger clone is one nucleotide away. V and J are TRBV11-1 and TRBJ2-1; the D gene is possibly TRBD1 (5 bases). V lost 1 base, J lost 10 bases, and 14 bases lay in between. Germline values: CDR1 SGHAT, CDR2 FQDESV (reference sequence). The CDR3 is 14 residues long. The CDR3 region has the DNA TGTGCCAGCAGCTTAGGGGGCTTGGGGTACGAGCAGTTCTTC. Amino acids: CASSLGGLGYEQFF.

This clonotype was observed many times. The rearrangement links TRBV7-6 to TRBJ2-1; 8 positions match TRBD1. This CDR3 has 16 residues. Looked up from germline, CDR1 is SGHVS and CDR2 is FNYEAQ. V lost 1 base, J lost 7 bases, and 9 bases stayed unmatched. Written as DNA, the CDR3 is TGTGCCAGCAGCTTAGTGTATTCAGGGGGCTCTAATGAGCAGTTCTTC. Protein sequence: CASSLVYSGGSNEQFF.

Turning to this clonotype: The conserved phenylalanine or tryptophan normally closing the CDR3 is absent here, so this likely arose from a read error. No DNA is shown, since the ends of the CDR3 on it are uncertain; the CDR3 is the one TCRdb lists. The V call is TRBV7-3, the J call TRBJ1-1; the table's D call of TRBD1 was not tested on the DNA. Counting both end residues, the CDR3 totals 15 amino acids. Looked up from germline, CDR1 is SGHTA and CDR2 is FQGTGA. Here the CDR3 reads CASSSHRGMSSSSAP.

In its sample, this clonotype ranks as medium-sized. This chain uses TRBV12-3 or TRBV12-4 with TRBJ2-7; the D gene is possibly TRBD1 (5 bases). The V end was cut by 2 bases, the J end by 3 bases, with 11 bases between. This CDR3 contains 14 residues. The CDR3 spells CASSLRQTGYEQYF. The CDR3 region has the DNA TGTGCCAGCAGTTTAAGACAGACGGGCTACGAGCAGTACTTC.

The chain recombines TRBV27 with TRBJ2-7, with D unclear. The tail of the sequence fits TRBJ2-1 better, so the J call may be wrong. Germline CDR1 MNHEY, CDR2 SMNVEV (reference sequence). This CDR3 spans 13 amino acids. CDR3 in amino acids: CASSLGVPGEQFF. The CDR3 region has the DNA TGTGCCAGCAGTTTAGGAGTTCCTGGTGAGCAGTTCTTC.

Within the sample, this clonotype is medium-sized. V gene TRBV6-1 combines with J gene TRBJ2-7, with D maybe TRBD2 (7 bases). The CDR3 has 14 amino acids. Trimming took 10 bases from V and 2 from J, leaving 18 bases between them. Germline CDR1 and CDR2: MNHNS and SASEGT. DNA for the CDR3: TGTGCCACATACCTAACAGGGACTACCTACGAGCAGTACTTC. Translating gives CATYLTGTTYEQYF.

This clonotype was seen repeatedly, ten times or more. V gene TRBV6-1 combines with J gene TRBJ2-7; 8 nucleotides align to TRBD2. V shed 5 bases and J 10 bases; nucleotides not matched to a gene: 13. The CDR3 length is 14 residues. Looked up from germline, CDR1 is MNHNS and CDR2 is SASEGT. The CDR3 loop is CASSPEWPGGSQYF. The CDR3 DNA reads TGTGCCAGCAGTCCCGAATGGCCGGGGGGGAGTCAGTACTTC.

There are many counts of this clonotype. The gene calls are TRBV7-9 and TRBJ1-2; 8 nucleotides agree with TRBD1. V lost 5 bases to trimming and J lost 7 bases; unmatched junction nucleotides: 15. The CDR3 totals 16 residues. The germline V gene encodes CDR1 SEHNR and CDR2 FQNEAQ (reference sequence). DNA for the CDR3: TGTGCCAGCAGCCCAATTCGTGAGCAGGGGGCGGGTGGCTACACCTTC. Translated, it gives CASSPIREQGAGGYTF.

The sample holds one count of this clonotype. This chain uses TRBV23-1 with TRBJ1-3, with TRBD1 as a possible D gene (5 bases). TRBV23-1 is labeled an ORF, and its function is uncertain. Trimming stripped 0 bases from V and 1 base from J, with 7 bases between. CDR3 length: 15 amino acids. The DNA for the CDR3 is TGCGCCAGCAGTCAATCGCAGGGATCTGGAAACACCATATATTTT. As protein: CASSQSQGSGNTIYF.

The chain joins TRBV7-3 to TRBJ2-4, with a possible D match to TRBD1 (5 bases). Germline V CDR1 and CDR2: SGHTA, FQGTGA. The length of the CDR3 is 16 residues. V gave up 5 bases and J gave up 3 bases, with 17 bases separating them. CDR3 residues: CASSPPRAGHKNIQYF. The CDR3 DNA is TGTGCCAGCAGCCCCCCCAGGGCAGGGCACAAAAACATTCAGTACTTC.